One sample yielded the 20 T cell receptor beta chains listed below, sequenced in a study of T-cell memory formation after mild COVID-19. TCRdb recomputed calls from the 5' RACE reads with MiXCR, one row per CDR3 protein. This sample has about 340,000 distinct CDR3 sequences; about 16% occur once, and the top ten carry around 20%. Specimen: PBMCs or a T cell subset sorted from them (not recorded which). The receptors shown here come from a man between 18 and 35 years old who had mild COVID-19 (a few samples of this study predate the infection). Cell type and time point are not known.

This clonotype has a handful of counts. This CDR3 reads CASSFRDSRDTIYF. CDR3 DNA sequence: TGTGCCAGCAGTTTCCGGGACAGTCGAGACACCATATATTTT. This chain uses TRBV27 with TRBJ1-3, with 7 positions matching TRBD1. The CDR3 has 14 amino acids. Trimming took 3 bases from V and 8 from J; bases not matched to a gene: 7. Germline values: CDR1 MNHEY, CDR2 SMNVEV (reference sequence).

The J gene is TRBJ2-3, the V gene TRBV15; D may be TRBD2 (7 bases). There are 15 residues in the CDR3. Looked up from germline, CDR1 is LNHNV and CDR2 is YYDKDF (reference sequence). V was cut by 0 bases and J by 5 bases, with 12 bases left in between. The DNA for the CDR3 is TGTGCCACCAGCAGAGAAGGGGGGGCGGGAGATACGCAGTATTTT. Residues: CATSREGGAGDTQYF. Variable domain in full (rest from reference TRBV15 and TRBJ2-3): DAMVIQNPRYQVTQFGKPVTLSCSQTLNHNVMYWYQQKSSQAPKLLFHYYDKDFNNEADTPDNFQSRRPNTSFCFLDIRSPGLGDTAMYLCATSREGGAGDTQYFGPGTRLTVL.

This clonotype was observed a few times. The genes are TRBV7-9 and TRBJ1-1; possible D gene TRBD1, 5 bases. The germline V gene encodes CDR1 SEHNR and CDR2 FQNEAQ (reference sequence). V was pared by 2 bases and J by 0 bases, with 10 bases between. The CDR3 extends over 15 amino acids. CDR3 bases: TGTGCCAGCAGCTTATCGGGACGGCTGAACACTGAAGCTTTCTTT. Its protein product is CASSLSGRLNTEAFF.

This clonotype has just a few counts. The V and J genes are TRBV7-2 and TRBJ2-7; weak D call: TRBD2 (6 bases). This CDR3 contains 15 residues. In germline, CDR1 is SGHTA, CDR2 FQGNSA. Trimming took off 4 bases at V and 0 bases at J, with 13 bases between the two ends. In nucleotides, the CDR3 is TGTGCCAGCAGCTCGGCGGGGTTAAACTCCTACGAGCAGTACTTC. Protein product: CASSSAGLNSYEQYF.

The chain has TRBV28 and TRBJ1-2; D remains ambiguous. Per the germline V gene, CDR1 is MDHEN and CDR2 is SYDVKM. This CDR3 is 12 amino acids long. As DNA, the CDR3 is TGTGTCTCGGTGTTCCATAACTATGGCTACACCTTC. Encoded protein: CVSVFHNYGYTF.

This clonotype was counted between two and nine times. The chain couples TRBV5-1 to TRBJ2-5; weak D call: TRBD2 (5 bases). This CDR3 is built from 15 residues. V gave up 1 base and J gave up 0 bases, with 10 bases separating them. Germline V gives CDR1 SGHRS, CDR2 YFSETQ. The CDR3 here is CASSLRTGNQETQYF. CDR3 nucleotide sequence: TGCGCCAGCAGCTTGAGGACGGGGAACCAAGAGACCCAGTACTTC.

CDR3 amino acids: CSATITGFPYEQYF. DNA for the CDR3: TGCAGTGCTACTATCACGGGGTTCCCCTACGAGCAGTACTTC. This chain uses TRBV20-1 with TRBJ2-7; D may be TRBD2 (5 bases). Germline CDR1 is DFQATT and CDR2 is SNEGSKA (reference sequence). Trimming cost V 4 bases and J 2 bases, with 15 bases left between them. This CDR3 spans 14 amino acids.

This clonotype was picked up a small number of times. V usage is TRBV7-8 and J usage is TRBJ2-1; 8 nucleotides match TRBD1. This CDR3 is built from 15 residues. V dropped 3 bases and J dropped 4; count of bases not matched to a gene: 5. CDR1 is SGHVS, CDR2 FQNEAQ, per germline. Here the CDR3 DNA reads TGTGCCAGCAGCTTCCAGGGGGCGCGGTACAATGAGCAGTTCTTC. It codes for CASSFQGARYNEQFF. Complete variable domain (other parts from reference TRBV7-8 and TRBJ2-1): GAGVSQSPRYKVAKRGQDVALRCDPISGHVSLFWYQQALGQGPEFLTYFQNEAQLDKSGLPSDRFFAERPEGSVSTLKIQRTQQEDSAVYLCASSFQGARYNEQFFGPGTRLTVL.

A few counts support this clonotype. The chain combines TRBV9 with TRBJ1-2; 8 nucleotides agree with TRBD1. After removal of 2 bases from V and 6 bases from J, the junction contained 6 bases not matched to a gene. The CDR3 is 14 amino acids. Germline V gene sequence: CDR1 SGDLS, CDR2 YYNGEE. CDR3 in DNA: TGTGCCAGCAGCGTCTGGACAGGGCAAAATGGCTACACCTTC. This encodes CASSVWTGQNGYTF.

The sample holds a few counts of this clonotype. The chain employs TRBV12-3 or TRBV12-4 and TRBJ1-5; 7 bases match TRBD1. This CDR3 spans 14 amino acids. With V trimmed by 6 bases and J by 3 bases, 5 bases remained unmatched. CDR3 in DNA: TGTGCCAGCAGGACAGGGATTCTCAATCAGCCCCAGCATTTT. It is translated as CASRTGILNQPQHF.

This chain links TRBV7-8 with TRBJ2-5; TRBD1 matches 9 bases. Germline trimming cut 5 bases from V and 7 bases from J; bases unmatched to any gene: 14. Looked up from germline, CDR1 is SGHVS and CDR2 is FQNEAQ. The CDR3 totals 16 residues. CDR3 region: CASSPQTGGISRTQYF. The CDR3, as DNA: TGTGCCAGCAGCCCGCAGACAGGGGGGATCTCCCGGACCCAGTACTTC. The full variable domain, rest sourced from reference TRBV7-8 and TRBJ2-5, is GAGVSQSPRYKVAKRGQDVALRCDPISGHVSLFWYQQALGQGPEFLTYFQNEAQLDKSGLPSDRFFAERPEGSVSTLKIQRTQQEDSAVYLCASSPQTGGISRTQYFGPGTRLLVL.

This clonotype was detected ten times or more. This sequence joins TRBV4-1 and TRBJ2-2; 9 positions agree with TRBD2. The junction had 2 bases not matched to a gene; V was cut back by 1 base and J by 5 bases. The CDR3 runs to 15 residues. Germline V gene sequence: CDR1 MGHRA, CDR2 YSYEKL. As DNA, the CDR3 is TGCGCCAGCAGCCAAGGCCTAGCGGGGACCGGGGAGCTGTTTTTT. This gives the protein CASSQGLAGTGELFF.

Regarding this clonotype: The junction and the germline gene differ at one end; a read error may be behind it. This chain links TRBV5-1 with TRBJ2-5; D is perhaps TRBD1 (5 bases). CDR1 SGHRS and CDR2 YFSETQ come from the germline V gene. The CDR3 contains 13 residues. The CDR3 DNA reads as TGCTCCAGCAGTGGGGCAGCGCGGGAGACCCAGTACTTC. Translating gives CSSSGAARETQYF.

The V call is TRBV6-2 or TRBV6-3, the J call TRBJ2-7, with D hard to call. CDR1 and CDR2 from the germline V gene are MNHEY and SVGEGT. The CDR3 length is 15 residues. V lost 0 bases and J 2 bases, leaving 11 bases between the germline ends. The CDR3 coding sequence is TGTGCCAGCAGTTACTCTCCGGAGCAGCCCTACGAGCAGTACTTC. This translates into CASSYSPEQPYEQYF.

The chain combines TRBV9 with TRBJ2-2; either TRBD1 or TRBD2 may supply D (5 bases each). The V and J ends lost 7 bases and 3 bases respectively, with 10 bases between them. The CDR3 has 13 residues. CDR1 is SGDLS, CDR2 YYNGEE, per germline. The CDR3 region has the DNA TGTGCCAGCGGCCGGGACCACACCGGGGAGCTGTTTTTT. Translation: CASGRDHTGELFF.

The sample holds a few counts of this clonotype. The chain links TRBV12-3 or TRBV12-4 to TRBJ2-1; 8 bases fit TRBD2. J gave up 10 bases and V 4 bases, and 6 bases lay outside the gene matches. The CDR3 runs 13 residues. CDR3 in amino acids: CASSYWAGGEQFF. CDR3 bases: TGTGCCAGCAGTTACTGGGCGGGGGGCGAGCAGTTCTTC.

This clonotype was observed a few times. V and J are TRBV5-1 and TRBJ2-1, with no clear D. The germline gives CDR1 SGHRS, CDR2 YFSETQ. The CDR3 totals 13 residues. Deletions cut 0 bases from V and 6 bases from J, with 7 bases between. The CDR3, as DNA: TGCGCCAGCAGCTTGGTTCCGATCAATGAGCAGTTCTTC. It translates to CASSLVPINEQFF.

This clonotype was counted only a few times. The chain links TRBV7-9 to TRBJ1-1; tentative D call: TRBD1 (6 bases). The V end lost 4 bases, the J end lost 8 bases, and 17 bases lay between the germline ends. The germline CDR1 and CDR2 sequences are SEHNR and FQNEAQ (reference sequence). The CDR3 runs to 14 residues. CDR3 sequence reads: CASSSGHPGIEAFF. CDR3 in DNA: TGTGCCAGCAGCTCGGGACATCCGGGGATCGAAGCTTTCTTT.

The chain recombines TRBV28 with TRBJ2-3; D is ambiguous. From germline, CDR1 is MDHEN and CDR2 SYDVKM. The CDR3 length is 14 residues. The V end lost 0 bases, the J end lost 8 bases, and 12 bases lay between the germline ends. For the CDR3, the DNA is TGTGCCAGCAGTTTATGGGGTCCAGGTGGTACGCAGTATTTT. Its protein is CASSLWGPGGTQYF. The full variable domain, in which reference TRBV28 and TRBJ2-3 provide the parts outside the CDR3, is DVKVTQSSRYLVKRTGEKVFLECVQDMDHENMFWYRQDPGLGLRLIYFSYDVKMKEKGDIPEGYSVSREKKERFSLILESASTNQTSMYLCASSLWGPGGTQYFGPGTRLTVL.

The chain combines TRBV7-2 with TRBJ2-2; D not resolved. V lost 5 bases to trimming and J lost 5 bases, with 12 bases between them. The CDR3 is 14 amino acids. Germline V gives CDR1 SGHTA, CDR2 FQGNSA. The CDR3 DNA reads as TGTGCCAGCAGCCAACCTACAGAGACCGGGGAGCTGTTTTTT. It is translated as CASSQPTETGELFF.